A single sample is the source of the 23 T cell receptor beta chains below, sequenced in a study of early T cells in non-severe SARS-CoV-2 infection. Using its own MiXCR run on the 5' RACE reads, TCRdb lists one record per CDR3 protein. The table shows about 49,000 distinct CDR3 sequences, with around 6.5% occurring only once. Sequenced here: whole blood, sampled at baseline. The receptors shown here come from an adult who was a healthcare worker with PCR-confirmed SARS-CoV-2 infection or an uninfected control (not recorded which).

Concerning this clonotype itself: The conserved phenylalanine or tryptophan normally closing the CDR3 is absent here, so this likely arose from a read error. The CDR3 loop reads CAGNDRGPSGANVLTI. CDR3 nucleotide sequence: TGTGCCGGCAACGACAGGGGCCCTTCTGGGGCCAACGTCCTGACTATC. This rearrangement joins TRBV6-2 or TRBV6-3 to TRBJ2-6, with 8 bases fitting TRBD1. Looked up from germline, CDR1 is MNHEY and CDR2 is SVGEGT. This CDR3 contains 16 residues. Trimming removed 11 bases from V and 1 base from J; junction bases left unmatched: 10.

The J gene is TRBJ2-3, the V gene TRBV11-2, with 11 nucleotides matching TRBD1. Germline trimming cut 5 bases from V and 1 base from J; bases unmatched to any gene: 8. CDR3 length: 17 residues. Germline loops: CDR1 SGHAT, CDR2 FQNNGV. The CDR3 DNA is TGTGCCAGCAGCCGGGGACAGGGGGAATTGGGCACAGATACGCAGTATTTT. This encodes CASSRGQGELGTDTQYF.

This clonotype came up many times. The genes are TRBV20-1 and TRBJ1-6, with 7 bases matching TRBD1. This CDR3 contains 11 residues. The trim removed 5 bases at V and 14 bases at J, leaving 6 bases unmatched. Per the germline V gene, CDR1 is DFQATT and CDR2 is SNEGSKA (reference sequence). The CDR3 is CSAGTDGTLHF. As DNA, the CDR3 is TGCAGTGCTGGGACAGATGGAACCCTCCACTTT.

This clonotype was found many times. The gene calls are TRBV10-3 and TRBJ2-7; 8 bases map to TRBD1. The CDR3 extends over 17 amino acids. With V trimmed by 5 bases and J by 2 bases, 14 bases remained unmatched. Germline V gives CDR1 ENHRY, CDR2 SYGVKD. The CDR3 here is CAISPTPPGQVPYEQYF. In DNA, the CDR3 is TGTGCCATCAGTCCCACCCCCCCGGGACAGGTCCCCTACGAGCAGTACTTC.

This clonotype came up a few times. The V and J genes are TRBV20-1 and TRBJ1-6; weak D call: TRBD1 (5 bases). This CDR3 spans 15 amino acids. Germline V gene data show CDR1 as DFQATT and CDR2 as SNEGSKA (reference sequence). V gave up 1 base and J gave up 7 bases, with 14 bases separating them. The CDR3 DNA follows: TGCAGTGCTAGAGCACCCGGGGGGGGGAATTCACCCCTCCACTTT. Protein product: CSARAPGGGNSPLHF.

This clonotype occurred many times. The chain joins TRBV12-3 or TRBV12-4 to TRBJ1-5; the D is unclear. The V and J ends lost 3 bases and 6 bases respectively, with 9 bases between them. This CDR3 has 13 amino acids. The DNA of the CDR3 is TGTGCCAGCAGTTTGACGCGCTTTCAGCCCCAGCATTTT. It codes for CASSLTRFQPQHF.

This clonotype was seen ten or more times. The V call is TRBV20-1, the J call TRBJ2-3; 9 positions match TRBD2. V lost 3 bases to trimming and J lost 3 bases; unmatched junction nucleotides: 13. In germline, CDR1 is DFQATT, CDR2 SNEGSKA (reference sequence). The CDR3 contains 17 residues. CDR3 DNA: TGCAGTGCTAGGGGAGCCCTTAGCGGGGGTTGGACAGATACGCAGTATTTT. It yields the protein CSARGALSGGWTDTQYF.

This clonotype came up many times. CDR3 nucleotides: TGTGCCAGCATGCCCTCTGGGGCCAACGTCCTGACTTTC. Translation: CASMPSGANVLTF. V usage is TRBV3-1 and J usage is TRBJ2-6; no definite D call. The CDR3 is 13 amino acids. V lost 7 bases and J lost 0, with 4 bases in between. Germline values: CDR1 LGHDT, CDR2 YNNKEL (reference sequence).

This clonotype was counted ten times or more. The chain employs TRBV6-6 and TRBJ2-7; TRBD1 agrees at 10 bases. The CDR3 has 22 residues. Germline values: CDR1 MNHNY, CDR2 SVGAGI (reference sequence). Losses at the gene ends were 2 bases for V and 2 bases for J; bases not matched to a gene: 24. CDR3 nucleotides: TGTGCCAGCAGTTACCCGGGGGACAGGGGAGTTACGGGGAGCTTGCTAACCTACGAGCAGTACTTC. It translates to CASSYPGDRGVTGSLLTYEQYF.

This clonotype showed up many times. CDR3 sequence (DNA): TGTGCCAGCAGTTACGACTATACCTTACAGTACTTC. Protein: CASSYDYTLQYF. This sequence joins TRBV6-2 or TRBV6-3 and TRBJ2-4, with D perhaps TRBD2 (5 bases). The V gene's germline CDR1 is MNHEY and CDR2 SVGEGT. This CDR3 has 12 residues. The ends were cut back, 2 bases at V and 13 bases at J, with 12 bases in the middle.

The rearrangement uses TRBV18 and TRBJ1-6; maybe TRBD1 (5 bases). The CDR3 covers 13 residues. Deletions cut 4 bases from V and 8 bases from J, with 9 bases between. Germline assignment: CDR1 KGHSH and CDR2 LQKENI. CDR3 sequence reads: CASSQQEHSPLHF. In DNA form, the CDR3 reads TGTGCCAGCTCACAACAGGAGCATTCACCCCTCCACTTT.

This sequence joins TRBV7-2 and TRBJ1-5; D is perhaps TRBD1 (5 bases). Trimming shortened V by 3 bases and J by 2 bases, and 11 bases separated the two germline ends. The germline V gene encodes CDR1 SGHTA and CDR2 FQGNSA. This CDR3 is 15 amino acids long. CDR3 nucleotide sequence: TGTGCCAGCAGCTTTTCGTTGACAGGCAATCAGCCCCAGCATTTT. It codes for CASSFSLTGNQPQHF.

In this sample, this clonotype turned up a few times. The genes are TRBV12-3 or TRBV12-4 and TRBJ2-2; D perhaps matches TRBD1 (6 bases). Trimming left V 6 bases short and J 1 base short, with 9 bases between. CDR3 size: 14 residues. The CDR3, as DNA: TGTGCCAGCAGGGTGGGACAGAACACCGGGGAGCTGTTTTTT. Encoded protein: CASRVGQNTGELFF.

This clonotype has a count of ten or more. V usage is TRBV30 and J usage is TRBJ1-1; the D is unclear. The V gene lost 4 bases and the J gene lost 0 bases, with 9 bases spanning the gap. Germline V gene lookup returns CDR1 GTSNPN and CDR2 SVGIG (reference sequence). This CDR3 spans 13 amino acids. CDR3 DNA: TGTGCCTGGACAATTCGCCTGAACACTGAAGCTTTCTTT. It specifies CAWTIRLNTEAFF.

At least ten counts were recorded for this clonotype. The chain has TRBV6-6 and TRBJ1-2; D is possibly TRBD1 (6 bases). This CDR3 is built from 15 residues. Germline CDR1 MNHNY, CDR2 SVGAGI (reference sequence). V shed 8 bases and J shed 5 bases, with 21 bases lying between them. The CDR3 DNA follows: TGTGCCAGCGGGGGGGCTGCACAGGGTTGGTATGGCTACACCTTC. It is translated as CASGGAAQGWYGYTF.

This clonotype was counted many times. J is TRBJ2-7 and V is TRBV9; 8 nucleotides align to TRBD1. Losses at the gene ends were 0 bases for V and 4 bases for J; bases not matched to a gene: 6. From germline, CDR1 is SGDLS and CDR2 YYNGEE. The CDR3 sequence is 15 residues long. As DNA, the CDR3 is TGTGCCAGCAGCGTAGGGGCAGGGGGCAGATACGAGCAGTACTTC. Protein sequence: CASSVGAGGRYEQYF.

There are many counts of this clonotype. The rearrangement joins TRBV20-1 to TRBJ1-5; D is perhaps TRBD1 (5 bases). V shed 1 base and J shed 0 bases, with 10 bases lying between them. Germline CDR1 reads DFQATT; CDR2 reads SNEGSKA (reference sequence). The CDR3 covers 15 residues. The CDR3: CSARVEGFSNQPQHF. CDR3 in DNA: TGCAGTGCTAGAGTCGAGGGGTTTAGCAATCAGCCCCAGCATTTT.

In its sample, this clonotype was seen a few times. CDR3 in amino acids: CASSINAQTNTGELFF. CDR3 bases: TGTGCCAGTAGTATTAATGCGCAGACGAACACCGGGGAGCTGTTTTTT. The V gene is TRBV19, the J gene TRBJ2-2; D ambiguous. The CDR3 consists of 16 residues. Between the trimmed V and J ends, which lost 3 bases and 0 bases, there was a span of 11 bases. The germline V gene encodes CDR1 LNHDA and CDR2 SQIVND (reference sequence).

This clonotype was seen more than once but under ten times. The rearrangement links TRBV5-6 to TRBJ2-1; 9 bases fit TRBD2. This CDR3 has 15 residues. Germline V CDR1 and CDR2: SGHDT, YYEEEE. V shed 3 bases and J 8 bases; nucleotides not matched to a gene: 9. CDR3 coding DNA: TGTGCCAGCAGCTATGGACTAGCGACGAGGGATGAGCAGTTCTTC. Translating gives CASSYGLATRDEQFF.

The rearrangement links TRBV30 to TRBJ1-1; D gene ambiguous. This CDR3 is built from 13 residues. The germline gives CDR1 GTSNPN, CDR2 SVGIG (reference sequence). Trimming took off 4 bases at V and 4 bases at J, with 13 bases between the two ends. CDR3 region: CAWTARRSTEAFF. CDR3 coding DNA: TGTGCCTGGACGGCCAGAAGAAGCACTGAAGCTTTCTTT.

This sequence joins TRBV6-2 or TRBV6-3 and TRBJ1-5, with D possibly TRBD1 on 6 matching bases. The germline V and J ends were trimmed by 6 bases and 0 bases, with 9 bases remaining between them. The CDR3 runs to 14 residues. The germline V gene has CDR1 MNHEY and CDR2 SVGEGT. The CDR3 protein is CASRRDNSNQPQHF. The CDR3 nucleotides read TGTGCCAGCAGGAGGGACAATAGCAATCAGCCCCAGCATTTT.

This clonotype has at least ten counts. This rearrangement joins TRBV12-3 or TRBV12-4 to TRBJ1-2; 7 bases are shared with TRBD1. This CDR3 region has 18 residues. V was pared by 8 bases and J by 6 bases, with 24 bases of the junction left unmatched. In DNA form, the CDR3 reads TGTGCCAGCTGCCTGATACCTGGGGCCCCGACAGGGTCCCATGGCTACACCTTC. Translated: CASCLIPGAPTGSHGYTF.

CDR3 coding DNA: TGTGCCATCAGACTAGCGGGGGTTACAGATACGCAGTATTTT. The encoded protein is CAIRLAGVTDTQYF. The chain joins TRBV15 to TRBJ2-3; 12 nucleotides agree with TRBD2. Germline lookup yields CDR1 LNHNV and CDR2 YYDKDF (reference sequence). The J segment lost 3 bases and the V segment lost 10 bases, leaving 5 bases of the junction unmatched. The CDR3 runs 14 residues.